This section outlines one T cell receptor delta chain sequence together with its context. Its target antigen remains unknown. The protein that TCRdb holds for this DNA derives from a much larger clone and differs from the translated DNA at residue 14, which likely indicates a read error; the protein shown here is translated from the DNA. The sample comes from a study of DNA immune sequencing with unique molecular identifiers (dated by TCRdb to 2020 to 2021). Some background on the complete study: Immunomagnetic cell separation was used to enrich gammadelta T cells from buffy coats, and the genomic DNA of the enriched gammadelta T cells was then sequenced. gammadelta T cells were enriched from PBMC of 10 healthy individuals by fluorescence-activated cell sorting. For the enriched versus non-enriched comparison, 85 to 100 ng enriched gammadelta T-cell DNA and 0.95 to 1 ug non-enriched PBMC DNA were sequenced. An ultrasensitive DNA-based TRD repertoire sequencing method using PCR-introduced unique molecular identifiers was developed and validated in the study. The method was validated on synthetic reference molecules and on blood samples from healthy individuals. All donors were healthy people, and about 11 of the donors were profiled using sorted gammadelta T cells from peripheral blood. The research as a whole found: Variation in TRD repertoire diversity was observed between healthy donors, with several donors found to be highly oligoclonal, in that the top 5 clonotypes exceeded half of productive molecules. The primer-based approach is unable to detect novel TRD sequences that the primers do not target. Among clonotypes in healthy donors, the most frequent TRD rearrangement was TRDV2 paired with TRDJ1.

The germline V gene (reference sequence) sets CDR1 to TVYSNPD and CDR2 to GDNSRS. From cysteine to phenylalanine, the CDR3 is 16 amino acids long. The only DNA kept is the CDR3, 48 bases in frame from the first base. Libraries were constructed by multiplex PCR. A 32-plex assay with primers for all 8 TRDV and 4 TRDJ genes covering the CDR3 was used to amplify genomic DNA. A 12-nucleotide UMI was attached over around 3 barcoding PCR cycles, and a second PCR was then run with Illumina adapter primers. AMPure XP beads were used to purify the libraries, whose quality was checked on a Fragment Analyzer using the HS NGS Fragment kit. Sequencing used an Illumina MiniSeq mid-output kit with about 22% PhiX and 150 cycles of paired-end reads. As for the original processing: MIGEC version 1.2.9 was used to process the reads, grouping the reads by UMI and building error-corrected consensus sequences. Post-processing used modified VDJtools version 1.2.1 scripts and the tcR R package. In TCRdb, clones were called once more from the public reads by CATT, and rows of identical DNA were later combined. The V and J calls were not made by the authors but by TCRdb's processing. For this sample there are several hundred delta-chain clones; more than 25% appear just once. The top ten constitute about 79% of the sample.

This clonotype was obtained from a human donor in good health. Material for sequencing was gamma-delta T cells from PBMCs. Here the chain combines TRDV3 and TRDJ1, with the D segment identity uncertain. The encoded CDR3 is CAFFGLGGGLADKIIF. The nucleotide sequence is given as TGTGCCTTTTTCGGCTTAGGCGGTGGGCTTGCCGATAAAATCATCTTT.